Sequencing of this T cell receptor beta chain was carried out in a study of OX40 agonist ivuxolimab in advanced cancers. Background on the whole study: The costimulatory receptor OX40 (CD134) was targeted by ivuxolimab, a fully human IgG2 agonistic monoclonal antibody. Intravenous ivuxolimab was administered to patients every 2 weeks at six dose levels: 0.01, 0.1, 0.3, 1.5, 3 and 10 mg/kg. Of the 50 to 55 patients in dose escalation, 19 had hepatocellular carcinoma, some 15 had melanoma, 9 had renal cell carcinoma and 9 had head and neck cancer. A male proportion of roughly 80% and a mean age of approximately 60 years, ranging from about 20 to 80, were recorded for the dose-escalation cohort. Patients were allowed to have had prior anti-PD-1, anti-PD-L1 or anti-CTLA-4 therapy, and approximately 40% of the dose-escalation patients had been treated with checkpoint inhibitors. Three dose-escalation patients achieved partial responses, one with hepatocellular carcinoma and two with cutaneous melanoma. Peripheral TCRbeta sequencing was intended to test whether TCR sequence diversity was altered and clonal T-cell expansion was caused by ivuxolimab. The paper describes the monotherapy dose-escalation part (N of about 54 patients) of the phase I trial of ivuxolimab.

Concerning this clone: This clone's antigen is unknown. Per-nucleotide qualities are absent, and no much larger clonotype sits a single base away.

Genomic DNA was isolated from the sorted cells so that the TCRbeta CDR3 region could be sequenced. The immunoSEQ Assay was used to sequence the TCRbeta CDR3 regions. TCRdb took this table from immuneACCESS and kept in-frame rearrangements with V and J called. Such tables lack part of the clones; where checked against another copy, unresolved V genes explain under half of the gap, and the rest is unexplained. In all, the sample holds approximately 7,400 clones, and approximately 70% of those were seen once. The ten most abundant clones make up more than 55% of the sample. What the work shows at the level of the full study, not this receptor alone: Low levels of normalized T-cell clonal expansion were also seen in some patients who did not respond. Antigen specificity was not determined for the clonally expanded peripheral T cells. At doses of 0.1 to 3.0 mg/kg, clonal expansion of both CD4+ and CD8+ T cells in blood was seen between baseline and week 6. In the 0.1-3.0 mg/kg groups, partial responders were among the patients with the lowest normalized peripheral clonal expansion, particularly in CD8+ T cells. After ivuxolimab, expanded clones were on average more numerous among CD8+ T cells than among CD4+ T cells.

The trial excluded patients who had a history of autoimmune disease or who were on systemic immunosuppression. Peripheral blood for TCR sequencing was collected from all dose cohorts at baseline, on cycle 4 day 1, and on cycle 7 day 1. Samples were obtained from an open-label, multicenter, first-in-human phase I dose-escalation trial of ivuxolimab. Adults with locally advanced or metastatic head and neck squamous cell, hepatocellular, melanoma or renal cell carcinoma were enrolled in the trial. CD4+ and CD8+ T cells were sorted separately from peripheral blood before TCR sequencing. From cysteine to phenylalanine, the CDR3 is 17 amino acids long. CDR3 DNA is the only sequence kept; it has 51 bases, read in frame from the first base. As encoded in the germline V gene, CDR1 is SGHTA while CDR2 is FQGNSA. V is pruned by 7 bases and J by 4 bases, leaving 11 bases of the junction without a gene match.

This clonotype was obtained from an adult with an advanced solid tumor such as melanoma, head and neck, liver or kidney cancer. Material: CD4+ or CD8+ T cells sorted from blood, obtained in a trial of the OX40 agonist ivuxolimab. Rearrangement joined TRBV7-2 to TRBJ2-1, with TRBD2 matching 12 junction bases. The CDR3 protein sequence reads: CASTLAGGPVIYNEQFF. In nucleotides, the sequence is TGTGCCAGCACTCTAGCGGGGGGGCCAGTCATTTACAATGAGCAGTTCTTC.